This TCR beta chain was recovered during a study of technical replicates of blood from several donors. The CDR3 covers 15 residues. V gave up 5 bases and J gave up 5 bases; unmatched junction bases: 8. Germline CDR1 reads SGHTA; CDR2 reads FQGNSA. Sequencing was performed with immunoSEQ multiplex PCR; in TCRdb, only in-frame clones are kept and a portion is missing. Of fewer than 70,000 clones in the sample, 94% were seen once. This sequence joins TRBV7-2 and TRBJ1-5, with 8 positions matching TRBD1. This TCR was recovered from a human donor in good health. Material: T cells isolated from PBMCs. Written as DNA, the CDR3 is TGTGCCAGCAGCACGACAGGGGACGACCATCAGCCCCAGCATTTT. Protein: CASSTTGDDHQPQHF.